Here is one TCR beta chain with its context. The antigen is not known. Second doses were pooled across both intervals (about 4 or about 12 weeks). This entry belongs to a study of T cell responses to AZD1222 COVID-19 vaccine. V shed 1 base, J shed 6 bases, and the junction held 9 bases outside the gene matches. CDR3 length: 17 residues. Germline CDR1 SGHTA, CDR2 FQGNSA. The table came from immunoSEQ multiplex PCR; TCRdb's copy has only in-frame clones and leaves some out. The sample holds around 58,000 clones, about 90% seen once. Study findings and constraints: Within unmutated variant regions lay the reported targets of nearly half of spike-specific TCRs. Receipt of two AZD1222 doses was followed by a rise in Spike-specific TCR breadth and depth.

Material: peripheral blood, obtained 28 days after the second AZD1222 dose. The sequence was obtained from an adult who received the AZD1222 COVID-19 vaccine. The rearrangement uses TRBV7-2 and TRBJ2-1, with 10 bases that match TRBD2. CDR3 residues: CASSLGFAGTSVNEQFF. CDR3 coding DNA: TGTGCCAGCAGCTTAGGGTTCGCAGGGACTAGCGTCAATGAGCAGTTCTTC.